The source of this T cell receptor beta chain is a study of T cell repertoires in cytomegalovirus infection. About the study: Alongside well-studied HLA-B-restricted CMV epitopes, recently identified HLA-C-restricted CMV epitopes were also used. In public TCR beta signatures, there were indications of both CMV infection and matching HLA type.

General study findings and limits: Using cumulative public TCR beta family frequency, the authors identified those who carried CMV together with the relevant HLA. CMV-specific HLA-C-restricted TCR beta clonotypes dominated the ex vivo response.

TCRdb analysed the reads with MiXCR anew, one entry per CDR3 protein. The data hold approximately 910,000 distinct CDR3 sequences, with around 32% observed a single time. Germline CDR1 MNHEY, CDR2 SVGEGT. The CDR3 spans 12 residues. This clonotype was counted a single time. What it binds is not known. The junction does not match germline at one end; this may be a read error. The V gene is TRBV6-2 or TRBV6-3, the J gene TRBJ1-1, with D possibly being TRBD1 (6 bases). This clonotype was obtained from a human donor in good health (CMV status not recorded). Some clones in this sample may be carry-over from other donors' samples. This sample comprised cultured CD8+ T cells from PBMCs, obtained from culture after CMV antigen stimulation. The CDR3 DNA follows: TGTGCCAGCAGCCCAGGGGAGGCTGAAGCTTCCTTT. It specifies CASSPGEAEASF.